A single sample gave rise to the 27 T cell receptor beta chains below, sequenced in a study of PD-1 blockade in classical Hodgkin lymphoma. Data came from immunoSEQ multiplex PCR; TCRdb stores just in-frame clones and leaves some out. Among more than 25,000 clones listed, approximately 86% were seen once. Each and every patient relapsed after autologous stem cell transplantation, and patients got differing brentuximab vedotin exposure. From thawed PBMCs, CD8+ T cells were isolated by magnetic negative selection. This sample comprised CD8+ T cells from blood, obtained at baseline. Every receptor here comes from a human donor with classical Hodgkin lymphoma.

The V and J genes are TRBV18 and TRBJ2-4; 14 nucleotides align to TRBD2. CDR3 length equals 18 residues. Trimming at V came to 1 base and at J to 5 bases, leaving 7 bases not matched to a gene. In germline, CDR1 is KGHSH, CDR2 LQKENI. CDR3 DNA: TGTGCCAGCTCACCACGGGGACTAGCGGGAGAGAGGCAAAACATTCAGTACTTC. This sequence encodes CASSPRGLAGERQNIQYF.

This clone has more than one count but fewer than ten. The V gene is TRBV7-6, the J gene TRBJ2-6; D unclear. The CDR3 spans 13 residues. The germline V and J ends were trimmed by 3 bases and 3 bases, with 3 bases remaining between them. Germline values: CDR1 SGHVS, CDR2 FNYEAQ. CDR3 region: CASSFGGANVLTF. The CDR3 region has the DNA TGTGCCAGCAGCTTTGGTGGGGCCAACGTCCTGACTTTC.

V usage is TRBV27 and J usage is TRBJ1-2, with D hard to call. The CDR3 has 11 residues. Between the trimmed V and J ends, which lost 5 bases and 6 bases, there was a span of 7 bases. The V gene's germline CDR1 is MNHEY and CDR2 SMNVEV (reference sequence). The CDR3 is CASSPGDGYTF. CDR3 sequence (DNA): TGTGCCAGCAGTCCGGGTGATGGCTACACCTTC.

The CDR3 region is CAWSTAEYSNQPQHF. CDR3 nucleotides: TGTGCCTGGAGTACGGCAGAATATAGCAATCAGCCCCAGCATTTT. The genes are TRBV30 and TRBJ1-5; D is ambiguous. In germline, CDR1 is GTSNPN, CDR2 SVGIG (reference sequence). The CDR3 is 15 amino acids. The V end was cut by 2 bases, the J end by 0 bases, with 11 bases between.

The V and J genes are TRBV6-5 and TRBJ2-1; no reliable D call. The V and J ends lost 6 bases and 9 bases respectively, with 15 bases between them. The CDR3 extends over 13 amino acids. Per the germline V gene, CDR1 is MNHEY and CDR2 is SVGAGI. The CDR3 sequence: CASRHGPLIEQFF. CDR3 DNA: TGTGCCAGCAGGCACGGGCCGCTCATTGAGCAGTTCTTC.

This chain connects TRBV30 to TRBJ2-1; D gene unclear. Trimming stripped 4 bases from V and 4 bases from J, with 17 bases between. This CDR3 has 15 residues. CDR1 and CDR2 from the germline V gene are GTSNPN and SVGIG (reference sequence). The CDR3 DNA is TGTGCCTGGATGGCCCTAAGTGGGGTATACAATGAGCAGTTCTTC. Residues: CAWMALSGVYNEQFF.

The CDR3 region is CASMEEVGAYEQYF. The DNA of the CDR3 is TGTGCCAGCATGGAGGAGGTGGGGGCCTACGAGCAGTACTTC. The V gene is TRBV6-5, the J gene TRBJ2-7; D may correspond to TRBD1 or TRBD2 (5 bases each). CDR1 is MNHEY, CDR2 SVGAGI, per germline. V shed 7 bases and J shed 2 bases, with 15 bases lying between them. The CDR3 consists of 14 residues.

This chain joins TRBV9 and TRBJ2-7; TRBD1 agrees at 8 bases. V trimming: 4 bases; J trimming: 2 bases; junction bases outside the gene matches: 11. The CDR3 extends over 16 amino acids. Germline CDR1 is SGDLS and CDR2 is YYNGEE. This CDR3 reads CASSKTGARTPYEQYF. Written as DNA, the CDR3 is TGTGCCAGCAGCAAGACAGGGGCAAGAACCCCCTACGAGCAGTACTTC.

The V gene is TRBV19, the J gene TRBJ2-7; D call uncertain. Germline V gene lookup returns CDR1 LNHDA and CDR2 SQIVND (reference sequence). Trimming pared 5 bases from V and 0 bases from J, leaving 14 bases between. The CDR3 spans 15 residues. The CDR3 sequence is CASSAALVGSYEQYF. Written as DNA, the CDR3 is TGTGCCAGTAGTGCGGCGCTAGTTGGCTCCTACGAGCAGTACTTC.

This clone occurred once. The chain uses TRBV7-9 and TRBJ2-1, with TRBD2 identical over 9 bases. The CDR3 has 16 amino acids. Germline V gene data show CDR1 as SEHNR and CDR2 as FQNEAQ (reference sequence). Trimming at V came to 4 bases and at J to 1 base, leaving 5 bases not matched to a gene. CDR3 DNA: TGTGCCAGCAGCTCATTAGCGGGGGTTTCCTACAATGAGCAGTTCTTC. Translating gives CASSSLAGVSYNEQFF. The full variable domain, with the rest looked up from reference TRBV7-9 and TRBJ2-1, is DTGVSQNPRHKITKRGQNVTFRCDPISEHNRLYWYRQTLGQGPEFLTYFQNEAQLEKSRLLSDRFSAERPKGSFSTLEIQRTEQGDSAMYLCASSSLAGVSYNEQFFGPGTRLTVL.

The chain links TRBV29-1 to TRBJ2-2, with 8 bases lining up with TRBD1. The V and J ends lost 2 bases and 4 bases, in that order; junction bases with no gene match: 6. The germline V gene has CDR1 SQVTM and CDR2 ANQGSEA. CDR3 size: 15 residues. CDR3 DNA sequence: TGCAGCGTTGAAAGTGACAGGGGAGGCACCGGGGAGCTGTTTTTT. This sequence encodes CSVESDRGGTGELFF.

This clone was counted once. The chain combines TRBV29-1 with TRBJ2-5, with D tentatively TRBD1 (6 bases). Germline loops: CDR1 SQVTM, CDR2 ANQGSEA. The V end was cut by 7 bases, the J end by 4 bases, with 19 bases between. This CDR3 spans 14 amino acids. The CDR3 DNA sequence: TGCAGCGCACGACAGGAAACTCCGGCAGAGACCCAGTACTTC. It specifies CSARQETPAETQYF.

The chain is built from TRBV11-3 and TRBJ2-7; TRBD2 matches 10 bases. The CDR3 is made up of 15 amino acids. J gave up 6 bases and V 5 bases, and 10 bases lay outside the gene matches. Germline assignment: CDR1 SGHNT and CDR2 YENEEA. The CDR3 protein is CASSPGSGRGSEQYF. CDR3 nucleotide sequence: TGTGCCAGCAGCCCGGGGAGCGGGAGGGGATCCGAGCAGTACTTC. The full variable domain, rest sourced from reference TRBV11-3 and TRBJ2-7, is EAGVVQSPRYKIIEKKQPVAFWCNPISGHNTLYWYLQNLGQGPELLIRYENEEAVDDSQLPKDRFSAERLKGVDSTLKIQPAELGDSAVYLCASSPGSGRGSEQYFGPGTRLTVT.

This chain connects TRBV19 to TRBJ2-1, with 12 nucleotides matching TRBD2. This CDR3 has 15 amino acids. Germline loops: CDR1 LNHDA, CDR2 SQIVND (reference sequence). V lost 6 bases and J lost 2; bases outside the gene matches: 2. The CDR3 sequence is CASRASGRAYNEQFF. CDR3 bases: TGTGCCAGTAGGGCTAGCGGGAGGGCCTACAATGAGCAGTTCTTC.

The chain is built from TRBV7-9 and TRBJ1-1; D may be TRBD1 (5 bases). Germline values: CDR1 SEHNR, CDR2 FQNEAQ (reference sequence). The CDR3 is made up of 16 amino acids. V gave up 1 base and J gave up 6 bases, with 18 bases separating them. The CDR3: CASSLDKGSTRAEAFF. The DNA of the CDR3 is TGTGCCAGCAGCTTAGACAAGGGGTCTACGCGCGCTGAAGCTTTCTTT.

The gene calls are TRBV5-5 and TRBJ2-3; possibly TRBD1 or TRBD2 for D (5 bases each). The CDR3 is made up of 15 amino acids. V was pared by 0 bases and J by 5 bases, with 13 bases between. The germline V gene encodes CDR1 SGHKS and CDR2 YYEKEE (reference sequence). CDR3 bases: TGTGCCAGCAGCTTGGCGGGGCGGGCGGGAGATACGCAGTATTTT. Its protein is CASSLAGRAGDTQYF.

The gene calls are TRBV9 and TRBJ2-3, with unresolved D. Germline values: CDR1 SGDLS, CDR2 YYNGEE. CDR3 size: 14 residues. V was clipped by 0 bases and J by 2 bases, with 7 bases between them. This CDR3 reads CASSVEGITDTQYF. The CDR3 DNA is TGTGCCAGCAGCGTAGAGGGAATCACAGATACGCAGTATTTT.

Points on this clone: One junction end does not reproduce the germline sequence, and a read error may be involved. The chain couples TRBV6-5 to TRBJ2-7, with TRBD2 identical over 7 bases. This CDR3 has 15 amino acids. CDR1 MNHEY and CDR2 SVGAGI come from the germline V gene. This chain's CDR3 is CASSPGLVSSSEQYF. The CDR3 region has the DNA TGTGCCAGCAGCCCCGGACTAGTATCCTCCTCCGAGCAGTACTTC.

The chain has TRBV5-1 and TRBJ2-7; TRBD2 matches 7 bases. The ends lost 1 base at V and 6 bases at J; junction bases unmatched: 4. Germline V gene sequence: CDR1 SGHRS, CDR2 YFSETQ. This CDR3 contains 13 residues. The chain's CDR3 is CASSLLGGREQYF. For the CDR3, the DNA is TGCGCCAGCAGCTTGTTGGGAGGGCGCGAGCAGTACTTC.

This chain uses TRBV6-5 with TRBJ2-2, with D possibly called TRBD1 or TRBD2 (5 bases each). CDR1 and CDR2 (germline): MNHEY, SVGAGI. This CDR3 region has 14 residues. The V end was cut by 3 bases, the J end by 4 bases, with 9 bases between. The CDR3 is CASSYGGSTGELFF. The CDR3 nucleotides read TGTGCCAGCAGTTATGGGGGTTCCACCGGGGAGCTGTTTTTT.

Here the CDR3 DNA reads TGTGCCAGCAGCCGGGACAGTATTTGGAAGAGAGGGCCGAACAATGAGCAGTTCTTC. Its protein is CASSRDSIWKRGPNNEQFF. The rearrangement links TRBV7-8 to TRBJ2-1, with 7 bases that match TRBD1. Germline trimming cut 5 bases from V and 5 bases from J; bases unmatched to any gene: 21. The CDR3 is 19 residues long. The germline V gene has CDR1 SGHVS and CDR2 FQNEAQ.

The V and J genes are TRBV6-1 and TRBJ2-4; TRBD1 might be the D (5 bases). The germline CDR1 and CDR2 sequences are MNHNS and SASEGT. Trimming shortened V by 2 bases and J by 4 bases, and 18 bases separated the two germline ends. This CDR3 is built from 17 residues. CDR3 nucleotide sequence: TGTGCCAGCAGTGAAATCGATTGGGGCAGGGAAAAAAACATTCAGTACTTC. Translated, it gives CASSEIDWGREKNIQYF.

J is TRBJ2-7 and V is TRBV7-9; tentatively, D is TRBD1 (6 bases). The length of the CDR3 is 13 residues. Germline CDR1 SEHNR, CDR2 FQNEAQ (reference sequence). V gave up 5 bases and J gave up 1 base, with 9 bases separating them. In nucleotides, the CDR3 is TGTGCCAGCAGCCCTGGACAGTCCTACGAGCAGTACTTC. This translates into CASSPGQSYEQYF.

The chain recombines TRBV15 with TRBJ2-7; D unclear. The CDR3 consists of 14 residues. Trimming removed 0 bases at V and 3 bases at J, with 9 bases between. Germline V gene lookup returns CDR1 LNHNV and CDR2 YYDKDF (reference sequence). CDR3 in DNA: TGTGCCACCAGCAGAGATCCGAACAGCTACGAGCAGTACTTC. Its translation is CATSRDPNSYEQYF.

The rearrangement uses TRBV9 and TRBJ2-3, with D possibly being TRBD2 (5 bases). The CDR3 totals 15 residues. Germline CDR1 reads SGDLS; CDR2 reads YYNGEE. Trimming pared 0 bases from V and 0 bases from J, leaving 8 bases between. The DNA of the CDR3 is TGTGCCAGCAGCGTAGCGGGGAAAAGCACAGATACGCAGTATTTT. Amino acid sequence: CASSVAGKSTDTQYF. Full variable domain (rest looked up from reference TRBV9 and TRBJ2-3): DSGVTQTPKHLITATGQRVTLRCSPRSGDLSVYWYQQSLDQGLQFLIQYYNGEERAKGNILERFSAQQFPDLHSELNLSSLELGDSALYFCASSVAGKSTDTQYFGPGTRLTVL.

V gene TRBV30 combines with J gene TRBJ2-2, with D uncertain. Trimming took off 2 bases at V and 7 bases at J, with 8 bases between the two ends. The germline gives CDR1 GTSNPN, CDR2 SVGIG (reference sequence). The CDR3 runs 12 residues. DNA of the CDR3: TGTGCCTGGAGTATCTCGGGCGGGGAGCTGTTTTTT. This sequence encodes CAWSISGGELFF.

The gene calls are TRBV19 and TRBJ2-3; 14 positions match TRBD2. The CDR3 has 16 residues. Trimming removed 11 bases from V and 1 base from J; junction bases left unmatched: 8. The V gene's germline CDR1 is LNHDA and CDR2 SQIVND (reference sequence). In DNA form, the CDR3 reads TGTGCCTCGGGACTAGCGGGAGTATCGGGCACAGATACGCAGTATTTT. It specifies CASGLAGVSGTDTQYF.